These 30 T cell receptor beta chains were all obtained from the same sample, sequenced in a study of blood T cell repertoires in COVID-19. The data were produced by immunoSEQ multiplex PCR, yet TCRdb's version contains in-frame clones alone and is incomplete. The sample includes about 260,000 clones, around nine tenths seen only once; the top ten take roughly 9.8%. Sequences were obtained from peripheral blood. Every receptor here comes from a middle-aged man who had recovered from COVID-19.

V is TRBV27 and J is TRBJ2-7; weak D call: TRBD1 (5 bases). This CDR3 comprises 14 residues. Trimming took 5 bases from V and 0 from J, leaving 11 bases between them. The germline CDR1 and CDR2 sequences are MNHEY and SMNVEV (reference sequence). CDR3 coding DNA: TGTGCCAGCAGTCGGACATCGTCCTCCTACGAGCAGTACTTC. It yields the protein CASSRTSSSYEQYF.

The J gene is TRBJ2-6, the V gene TRBV15, with a possible D match to TRBD1 (5 bases). V was clipped by 5 bases and J by 0 bases, with 14 bases between them. There are 17 residues in the CDR3. Germline assignment: CDR1 LNHNV and CDR2 YYDKDF (reference sequence). The CDR3 reads CATSGVGPSSGANVLTF. The DNA for the CDR3 is TGTGCCACCAGCGGAGTGGGGCCTTCCTCTGGGGCCAACGTCCTGACTTTC.

This clone turned up a few times. V usage is TRBV6-6 and J usage is TRBJ1-2; D is possibly TRBD1 (6 bases). The length of the CDR3 is 15 residues. V was pared by 2 bases and J by 10 bases, with 20 bases between. Germline CDR1 and CDR2: MNHNY and SVGAGI (reference sequence). Here the CDR3 reads CASSYPKGGAEDYTF. The CDR3, as DNA: TGTGCCAGCAGTTACCCAAAAGGGGGGGCAGAAGACTACACCTTC.

The chain combines TRBV5-4 with TRBJ2-5; 7 bases agree with TRBD2. With 1 base clipped from V and 3 bases from J, the junction kept 6 bases outside the gene matches. The CDR3 has 15 amino acids. The germline V gene encodes CDR1 SGHNT and CDR2 YYREEE (reference sequence). CDR3 in amino acids: CASSLRGERKETQYF. The DNA for the CDR3 is TGTGCCAGCAGCTTGCGGGGGGAGAGGAAAGAGACCCAGTACTTC.

This chain joins TRBV19 and TRBJ2-4; the D gene is possibly TRBD1 (5 bases). Looked up from germline, CDR1 is LNHDA and CDR2 is SQIVND (reference sequence). CDR3 length: 14 amino acids. Trimming cost V 5 bases and J 3 bases, with 11 bases left between them. The CDR3 region is CASSSIDSKNIQYF. In DNA form, the CDR3 reads TGTGCCAGTAGTTCGATTGACAGCAAAAACATTCAGTACTTC. Combining the CDR3 with reference TRBV19 and TRBJ2-4 gives the whole variable domain DGGITQSPKYLFRKEGQNVTLSCEQNLNHDAMYWYRQDPGQGLRLIYYSQIVNDFQKGDIAEGYSVSREKKESFPLTVTSAQKNPTAFYLCASSSIDSKNIQYFGAGTRLSVL.

The chain employs TRBV7-2 and TRBJ2-5; D ambiguous. This CDR3 spans 11 amino acids. The ends were cut back, 5 bases at V and 5 bases at J, with 6 bases in the middle. Germline loops: CDR1 SGHTA, CDR2 FQGNSA. The DNA of the CDR3 is TGTGCCAGCAGCCCGAGGGAGACCCAGTACTTC. This gives the protein CASSPRETQYF.

V is TRBV5-4 and J is TRBJ1-3; possibly TRBD1 for D (6 bases). The germline gives CDR1 SGHNT, CDR2 YYREEE (reference sequence). There are 15 residues in the CDR3. V was cut by 2 bases and J by 2 bases, with 11 bases left in between. CDR3 loop: CASSFQAGAGNTIYF. CDR3 nucleotides: TGTGCCAGCAGCTTTCAAGCAGGGGCTGGAAACACCATATATTTT. The full variable domain, its missing parts supplied by reference TRBV5-4 and TRBJ1-3, is ETGVTQSPTHLIKTRGQQVTLRCSSQSGHNTVSWYQQALGQGPQFIFQYYREEENGRGNFPPRFSGLQFPNYSSELNVNALELDDSALYLCASSFQAGAGNTIYFGEGSWLTVV.

Details on this clone: Other DNA sequences in the same sample also yield this CDR3. The chain couples TRBV19 to TRBJ1-2, with 8 bases fitting TRBD1. CDR1 is LNHDA, CDR2 SQIVND, per germline (reference sequence). The CDR3 has 13 amino acids. V trimming: 5 bases; J trimming: 6 bases; junction bases outside the gene matches: 5. The CDR3 nucleotides are TGTGCCAGTAGTCTCGGACAGGGCCATGGCTACACCTTC. It yields the protein CASSLGQGHGYTF.

The chain couples TRBV6-6 to TRBJ2-3, with TRBD2 identical over 7 bases. CDR1 MNHNY and CDR2 SVGAGI come from the germline V gene (reference sequence). The CDR3 is 14 residues long. J lost 2 bases, V lost 2 bases, and 1 base had no gene match. The CDR3 sequence is CASSYAGDTDTQYF. The CDR3 nucleotides are TGTGCCAGCAGTTACGCGGGGGACACAGATACGCAGTATTTT.

The CDR3 nucleotides read TGTGCCAGCAGCCCGGTTTTCTCTGGGGCCAACGTCCTGACTTTC. This translates into CASSPVFSGANVLTF. The V gene is TRBV3-1 (or the pseudogene TRBV3-2), the J gene TRBJ2-6; D is undetermined. The germline CDR1 and CDR2 sequences are LGHDT and YNNKEL (reference sequence). V gave up 4 bases and J gave up 0 bases, with 7 bases separating them. This CDR3 is built from 15 residues.

J is TRBJ1-1 and V is TRBV5-4; D is unclear. This CDR3 has 14 residues. The V and J ends lost 1 base and 5 bases respectively, with 12 bases between them. Germline assignment: CDR1 SGHNT and CDR2 YYREEE (reference sequence). CDR3 nucleotide sequence: TGTGCCAGCAGCTTGATCGGGGTGGGAACTGAAGCTTTCTTT. Translating gives CASSLIGVGTEAFF.

The V gene is TRBV27, the J gene TRBJ2-7; 7 bases align to TRBD1. This CDR3 has 15 residues. Per the germline V gene, CDR1 is MNHEY and CDR2 is SMNVEV (reference sequence). Losses at the gene ends were 6 bases for V and 5 bases for J; bases not matched to a gene: 13. The CDR3 sequence is CASSPPGGPGDEQYF. In nucleotides, the CDR3 is TGTGCCAGCAGCCCTCCAGGGGGACCGGGCGACGAGCAGTACTTC.

This clone appeared once. CDR3 DNA sequence: TGTGCCAGCAGCTTAGTTCGGGGGGCACAGTCACCCCTCCACTTT. This encodes CASSLVRGAQSPLHF. V gene TRBV7-9 combines with J gene TRBJ1-6; D may be TRBD1 (6 bases). V was pared by 1 base and J by 10 bases, with 14 bases between. The length of the CDR3 is 15 residues. Germline CDR1 is SEHNR and CDR2 is FQNEAQ (reference sequence).

The chain uses TRBV10-3 and TRBJ2-2; the match to TRBD1 covers 9 bases. The CDR3 spans 16 residues. Germline assignment: CDR1 ENHRY and CDR2 SYGVKD. Losses at the gene ends were 7 bases for V and 0 bases for J; bases not matched to a gene: 6. CDR3 bases: TGTGCCATCACCCCGGGACAGGGTTCGAACACCGGGGAGCTGTTTTTT. Its protein is CAITPGQGSNTGELFF.

The chain combines TRBV5-4 with TRBJ2-7, with 8 bases aligning to TRBD1. The V gene end was trimmed by 0 bases and the J gene end by 4 bases; junction bases not matched to a gene: 9. Per the germline V gene, CDR1 is SGHNT and CDR2 is YYREEE (reference sequence). This CDR3 region has 16 residues. This chain's CDR3 is CASSLDQGAQGYEQYF. As DNA, the CDR3 is TGTGCCAGCAGCTTGGATCAGGGGGCGCAAGGGTACGAGCAGTACTTC. Drawing the rest from reference TRBV5-4 and TRBJ2-7, the complete variable domain is ETGVTQSPTHLIKTRGQQVTLRCSSQSGHNTVSWYQQALGQGPQFIFQYYREEENGRGNFPPRFSGLQFPNYSSELNVNALELDDSALYLCASSLDQGAQGYEQYFGPGTRLTVT.

The rearrangement links TRBV7-6 to TRBJ2-3; TRBD1 matches 12 bases. There are 17 residues in the CDR3. Germline values: CDR1 SGHVS, CDR2 FNYEAQ. Losses at the gene ends were 3 bases for V and 5 bases for J; bases not matched to a gene: 9. The CDR3 protein is CASSFRDRGRSEDTQYF. The CDR3 DNA sequence: TGTGCCAGCAGCTTCCGGGACAGGGGGCGTTCAGAAGATACGCAGTATTTT.

This clone was found a few times. This sequence joins TRBV10-3 and TRBJ1-2; 7 bases line up with TRBD1. The length of the CDR3 is 14 residues. The ends lost 6 bases at V and 0 bases at J; junction bases unmatched: 4. Looked up from germline, CDR1 is ENHRY and CDR2 is SYGVKD. Here the CDR3 reads CAIRVDRPNYGYTF. The CDR3 coding sequence is TGTGCCATCAGGGTGGACAGGCCTAACTATGGCTACACCTTC.

The rearrangement joins TRBV7-3 to TRBJ2-1; D ambiguous. Germline CDR1 reads SGHTA; CDR2 reads FQGTGA. CDR3 size: 15 residues. Deletions cut 1 base from V and 0 bases from J, with 7 bases between. In DNA form, the CDR3 reads TGTGCCAGCAGCTTAAGCCAGCGCTCCTACAATGAGCAGTTCTTC. Protein product: CASSLSQRSYNEQFF.

The J gene is TRBJ2-1, the V gene TRBV5-1; D is unresolved. The germline V and J ends were trimmed by 6 bases and 0 bases, with 4 bases remaining between them. Germline V lookup: CDR1 SGHRS, CDR2 YFSETQ. The CDR3 has 12 residues. CDR3: CASTSSYNEQFF. CDR3 nucleotides: TGCGCCAGCACCTCCTCCTACAATGAGCAGTTCTTC.

The chain links TRBV5-4 to TRBJ2-7; possible D gene TRBD2, 7 bases. Trimming pared 1 base from V and 4 bases from J, leaving 15 bases between. This CDR3 comprises 15 residues. Germline-derived CDR1 and CDR2 are SGHNT and YYREEE (reference sequence). The CDR3 region is CASSLRGGGMYEQYF. CDR3 DNA: TGTGCCAGCAGCTTGAGGGGGGGCGGTATGTACGAGCAGTACTTC.

The V call is TRBV7-9, the J call TRBJ2-1; 9 bases are shared with TRBD1. This CDR3 has 15 residues. Germline V gene lookup returns CDR1 SEHNR and CDR2 FQNEAQ (reference sequence). The J segment lost 3 bases and the V segment lost 10 bases, leaving 10 bases of the junction unmatched. The DNA of the CDR3 is TGTGCCACGCATCCCGGGGACAGGGTCTACAATGAGCAGTTCTTC. Its translation is CATHPGDRVYNEQFF.

The chain links TRBV19 to TRBJ2-3; 8 nucleotides line up with TRBD2. The germline gives CDR1 LNHDA, CDR2 SQIVND (reference sequence). After removal of 8 bases from V and 6 bases from J, the junction contained 19 bases not matched to a gene. This CDR3 is built from 17 residues. CDR3 nucleotides: TGTGCCAGTTCCCCATTATTTCTAGCGGGCGGCCGGGATACGCAGTATTTT. As protein: CASSPLFLAGGRDTQYF.

This clone was picked up a small number of times. The chain's CDR3 is CASSYSRQVRISNQPQHF. Written as DNA, the CDR3 is TGTGCCAGCAGTTACTCTCGGCAGGTTAGGATTAGCAATCAGCCCCAGCATTTT. The genes are TRBV6-2 or TRBV6-3 and TRBJ1-5; D gene unclear. V lost 0 bases to trimming and J lost 0 bases, with 15 bases between them. From germline, CDR1 is MNHEY and CDR2 SVGEGT. CDR3 size: 18 residues.

The chain recombines TRBV9 with TRBJ2-3, with TRBD2 matching 8 bases. The V segment lost 4 bases and the J segment 7 bases; nucleotides outside the gene matches: 14. Germline CDR1 reads SGDLS; CDR2 reads YYNGEE. The CDR3 consists of 16 residues. CDR3: CASSIDSGTNDYTQYF. In DNA, the CDR3 is TGTGCCAGCAGCATCGATAGCGGGACTAACGATTATACGCAGTATTTT.

The rearrangement joins TRBV2 to TRBJ2-7; TRBD2 might be the D (6 bases). The germline CDR1 and CDR2 sequences are SNHLY and FYNNEI. The CDR3 runs to 14 residues. V was shortened by 7 bases and J by 0 bases, with 13 bases between the two germline ends. The CDR3 bases are TGTGCCAGCAACGATGGGACTTTCTCCTACGAGCAGTACTTC. It specifies CASNDGTFSYEQYF.

Comments on this clone: Other DNA sequences in this sample translate to the same CDR3. The J gene is TRBJ2-1, the V gene TRBV10-2; 11 nucleotides agree with TRBD2. This CDR3 spans 15 amino acids. J gave up 4 bases and V 6 bases, and 5 bases lay outside the gene matches. From germline, CDR1 is WSHSY and CDR2 SAAADI. The DNA for the CDR3 is TGCGCCAGCAGACTCGGGACTAGCGGTTACAATGAGCAGTTCTTC. Encoded protein: CASRLGTSGYNEQFF.

The chain combines TRBV27 with TRBJ2-5; D not resolved. CDR3 size: 14 residues. The V gene lost 8 bases and the J gene lost 4 bases, with 17 bases spanning the gap. The V gene's germline CDR1 is MNHEY and CDR2 SMNVEV (reference sequence). The CDR3 region has the DNA TGTGCCAGCGGGTGGCCTAAGCGAGGAGAGACCCAGTACTTC. Translation gives CASGWPKRGETQYF.

This clone appeared once. This rearrangement joins TRBV10-3 to TRBJ2-7, with TRBD2 identical over 11 bases. Germline V gene lookup returns CDR1 ENHRY and CDR2 SYGVKD. Trimming took 10 bases from V and 2 from J; bases not matched to a gene: 7. This CDR3 is 14 amino acids long. The CDR3 DNA follows: TGTGCCACCCTAGCGGGAGGCCCCCCCTACGAGCAGTACTTC. It yields the protein CATLAGGPPYEQYF.

This clone was counted a single time. V gene TRBV6-6 combines with J gene TRBJ2-7, with a weak D call TRBD1 (5 bases). CDR3 length equals 15 residues. The V end lost 4 bases, the J end lost 1 base, and 14 bases lay between the germline ends. CDR1 and CDR2 (germline): MNHNY, SVGAGI (reference sequence). The CDR3 region is CASSSLRTFSYEQYF. The CDR3 DNA follows: TGTGCCAGCAGTTCGTTACGGACATTTTCCTACGAGCAGTACTTC.

The chain uses TRBV7-2 and TRBJ2-7, with 11 bases fitting TRBD1. The length of the CDR3 is 17 residues. Germline V gives CDR1 SGHTA, CDR2 FQGNSA. With V trimmed by 1 base and J by 7 bases, 12 bases remained unmatched. The CDR3 bases are TGTGCCAGCAGCTTAGAGGGCCGAGGACAGGGGGCGCGTGAGCAGTACTTC. As protein: CASSLEGRGQGAREQYF.